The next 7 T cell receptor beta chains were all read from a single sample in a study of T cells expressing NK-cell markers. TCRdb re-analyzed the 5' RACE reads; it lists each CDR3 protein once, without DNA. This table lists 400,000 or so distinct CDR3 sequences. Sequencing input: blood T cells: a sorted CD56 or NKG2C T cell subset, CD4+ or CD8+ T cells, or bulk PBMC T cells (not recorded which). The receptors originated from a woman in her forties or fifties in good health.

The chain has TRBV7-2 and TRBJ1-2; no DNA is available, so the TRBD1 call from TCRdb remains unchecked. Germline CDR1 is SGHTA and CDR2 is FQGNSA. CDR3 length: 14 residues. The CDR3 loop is CASSRDRANYGYTF.

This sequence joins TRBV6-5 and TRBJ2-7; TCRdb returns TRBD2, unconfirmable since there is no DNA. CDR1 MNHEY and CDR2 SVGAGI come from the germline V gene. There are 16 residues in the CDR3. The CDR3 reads CASRAEGTPSSYEQYF.

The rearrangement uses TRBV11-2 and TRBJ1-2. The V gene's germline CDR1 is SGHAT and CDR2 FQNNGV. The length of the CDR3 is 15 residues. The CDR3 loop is CASSLEPDPNYGYTF. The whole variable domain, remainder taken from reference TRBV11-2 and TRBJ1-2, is EAGVAQSPRYKIIEKRQSVAFWCNPISGHATLYWYQQILGQGPKLLIQFQNNGVVDDSQLPKDRFSAERLKGVDSTLKIQPAKLEDSAVYLCASSLEPDPNYGYTFGSGTRLTVV.

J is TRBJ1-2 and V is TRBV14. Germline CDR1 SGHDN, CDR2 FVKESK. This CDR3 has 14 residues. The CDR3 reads CASSQPPRIYGYTF. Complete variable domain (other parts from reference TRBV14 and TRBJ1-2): EAGVTQFPSHSVIEKGQTVTLRCDPISGHDNLYWYRRVMGKEIKFLLHFVKESKQDESGMPNNRFLAERTGGTYSTLKVQPAELEDSGVYFCASSQPPRIYGYTFGSGTRLTVV.

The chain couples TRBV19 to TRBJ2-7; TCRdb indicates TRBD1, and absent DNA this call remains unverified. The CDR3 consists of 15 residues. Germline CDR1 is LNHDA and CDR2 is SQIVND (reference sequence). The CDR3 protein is CASSHLKGTQYEQYF.

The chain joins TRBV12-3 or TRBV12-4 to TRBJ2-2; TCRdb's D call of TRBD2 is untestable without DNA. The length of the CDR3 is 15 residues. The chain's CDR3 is CASSGTSGITGELFF.

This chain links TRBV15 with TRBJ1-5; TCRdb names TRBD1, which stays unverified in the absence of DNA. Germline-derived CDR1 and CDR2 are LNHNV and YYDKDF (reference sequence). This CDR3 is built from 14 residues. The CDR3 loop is CATSRTGGNQPQHF.